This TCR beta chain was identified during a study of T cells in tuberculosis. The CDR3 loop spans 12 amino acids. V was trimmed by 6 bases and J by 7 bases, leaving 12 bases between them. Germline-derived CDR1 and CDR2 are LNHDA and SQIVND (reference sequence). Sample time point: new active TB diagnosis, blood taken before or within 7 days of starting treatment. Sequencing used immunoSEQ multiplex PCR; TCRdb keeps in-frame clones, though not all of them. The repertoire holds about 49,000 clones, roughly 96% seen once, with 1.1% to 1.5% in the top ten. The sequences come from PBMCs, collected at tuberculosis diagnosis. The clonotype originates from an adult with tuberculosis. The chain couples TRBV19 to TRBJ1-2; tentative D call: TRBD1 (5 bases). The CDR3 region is CASSPGGGGYTF. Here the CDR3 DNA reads TGTGCCAGTAGCCCCGGCGGGGGTGGCTACACCTTC.